The subject of this entry is one T cell receptor (beta chain). Its matching antigen is unknown. The CDR3 loop spans 19 amino acids. It was CD45RO-negative cells, positively selected for CCR7, that made up naive CD8 cells, with terminally differentiated effector memory CD45RA+ cells excluded. Free of recent acute infections or vaccinations, the donors were healthy HIV-negative adults. The data are from a study of shared clonotypes between healthy human individuals. Sequenced by immunoSEQ multiplex PCR; TCRdb stores in-frame clones only, minus some. The sample has under 2,000,000 clones, about 94% seen once. Study conclusions and caveats: Generation probability values for non-shared clonotypes were lower than those for clonotypes shared by all four donors. Though the depth was large, rarefaction showed that sorted-subset sequencing was incomplete.

This chain uses TRBV21-1 with TRBJ2-7; the D call TRBD1 from the table was never checked on the DNA. TRBV21-1 represents a pseudogene. This TCR was sampled from a man aged 18 to 29 in good health. Sequenced material: naive CD8+ T cells sorted from blood. In DNA, the CDR3 is TGTGCCAGCAGCAACCCTAAGACTCGGACAGGGATTGGCACCTACGAGCAGTACTTC. Protein product: CASSNPKTRTGIGTYEQYF.